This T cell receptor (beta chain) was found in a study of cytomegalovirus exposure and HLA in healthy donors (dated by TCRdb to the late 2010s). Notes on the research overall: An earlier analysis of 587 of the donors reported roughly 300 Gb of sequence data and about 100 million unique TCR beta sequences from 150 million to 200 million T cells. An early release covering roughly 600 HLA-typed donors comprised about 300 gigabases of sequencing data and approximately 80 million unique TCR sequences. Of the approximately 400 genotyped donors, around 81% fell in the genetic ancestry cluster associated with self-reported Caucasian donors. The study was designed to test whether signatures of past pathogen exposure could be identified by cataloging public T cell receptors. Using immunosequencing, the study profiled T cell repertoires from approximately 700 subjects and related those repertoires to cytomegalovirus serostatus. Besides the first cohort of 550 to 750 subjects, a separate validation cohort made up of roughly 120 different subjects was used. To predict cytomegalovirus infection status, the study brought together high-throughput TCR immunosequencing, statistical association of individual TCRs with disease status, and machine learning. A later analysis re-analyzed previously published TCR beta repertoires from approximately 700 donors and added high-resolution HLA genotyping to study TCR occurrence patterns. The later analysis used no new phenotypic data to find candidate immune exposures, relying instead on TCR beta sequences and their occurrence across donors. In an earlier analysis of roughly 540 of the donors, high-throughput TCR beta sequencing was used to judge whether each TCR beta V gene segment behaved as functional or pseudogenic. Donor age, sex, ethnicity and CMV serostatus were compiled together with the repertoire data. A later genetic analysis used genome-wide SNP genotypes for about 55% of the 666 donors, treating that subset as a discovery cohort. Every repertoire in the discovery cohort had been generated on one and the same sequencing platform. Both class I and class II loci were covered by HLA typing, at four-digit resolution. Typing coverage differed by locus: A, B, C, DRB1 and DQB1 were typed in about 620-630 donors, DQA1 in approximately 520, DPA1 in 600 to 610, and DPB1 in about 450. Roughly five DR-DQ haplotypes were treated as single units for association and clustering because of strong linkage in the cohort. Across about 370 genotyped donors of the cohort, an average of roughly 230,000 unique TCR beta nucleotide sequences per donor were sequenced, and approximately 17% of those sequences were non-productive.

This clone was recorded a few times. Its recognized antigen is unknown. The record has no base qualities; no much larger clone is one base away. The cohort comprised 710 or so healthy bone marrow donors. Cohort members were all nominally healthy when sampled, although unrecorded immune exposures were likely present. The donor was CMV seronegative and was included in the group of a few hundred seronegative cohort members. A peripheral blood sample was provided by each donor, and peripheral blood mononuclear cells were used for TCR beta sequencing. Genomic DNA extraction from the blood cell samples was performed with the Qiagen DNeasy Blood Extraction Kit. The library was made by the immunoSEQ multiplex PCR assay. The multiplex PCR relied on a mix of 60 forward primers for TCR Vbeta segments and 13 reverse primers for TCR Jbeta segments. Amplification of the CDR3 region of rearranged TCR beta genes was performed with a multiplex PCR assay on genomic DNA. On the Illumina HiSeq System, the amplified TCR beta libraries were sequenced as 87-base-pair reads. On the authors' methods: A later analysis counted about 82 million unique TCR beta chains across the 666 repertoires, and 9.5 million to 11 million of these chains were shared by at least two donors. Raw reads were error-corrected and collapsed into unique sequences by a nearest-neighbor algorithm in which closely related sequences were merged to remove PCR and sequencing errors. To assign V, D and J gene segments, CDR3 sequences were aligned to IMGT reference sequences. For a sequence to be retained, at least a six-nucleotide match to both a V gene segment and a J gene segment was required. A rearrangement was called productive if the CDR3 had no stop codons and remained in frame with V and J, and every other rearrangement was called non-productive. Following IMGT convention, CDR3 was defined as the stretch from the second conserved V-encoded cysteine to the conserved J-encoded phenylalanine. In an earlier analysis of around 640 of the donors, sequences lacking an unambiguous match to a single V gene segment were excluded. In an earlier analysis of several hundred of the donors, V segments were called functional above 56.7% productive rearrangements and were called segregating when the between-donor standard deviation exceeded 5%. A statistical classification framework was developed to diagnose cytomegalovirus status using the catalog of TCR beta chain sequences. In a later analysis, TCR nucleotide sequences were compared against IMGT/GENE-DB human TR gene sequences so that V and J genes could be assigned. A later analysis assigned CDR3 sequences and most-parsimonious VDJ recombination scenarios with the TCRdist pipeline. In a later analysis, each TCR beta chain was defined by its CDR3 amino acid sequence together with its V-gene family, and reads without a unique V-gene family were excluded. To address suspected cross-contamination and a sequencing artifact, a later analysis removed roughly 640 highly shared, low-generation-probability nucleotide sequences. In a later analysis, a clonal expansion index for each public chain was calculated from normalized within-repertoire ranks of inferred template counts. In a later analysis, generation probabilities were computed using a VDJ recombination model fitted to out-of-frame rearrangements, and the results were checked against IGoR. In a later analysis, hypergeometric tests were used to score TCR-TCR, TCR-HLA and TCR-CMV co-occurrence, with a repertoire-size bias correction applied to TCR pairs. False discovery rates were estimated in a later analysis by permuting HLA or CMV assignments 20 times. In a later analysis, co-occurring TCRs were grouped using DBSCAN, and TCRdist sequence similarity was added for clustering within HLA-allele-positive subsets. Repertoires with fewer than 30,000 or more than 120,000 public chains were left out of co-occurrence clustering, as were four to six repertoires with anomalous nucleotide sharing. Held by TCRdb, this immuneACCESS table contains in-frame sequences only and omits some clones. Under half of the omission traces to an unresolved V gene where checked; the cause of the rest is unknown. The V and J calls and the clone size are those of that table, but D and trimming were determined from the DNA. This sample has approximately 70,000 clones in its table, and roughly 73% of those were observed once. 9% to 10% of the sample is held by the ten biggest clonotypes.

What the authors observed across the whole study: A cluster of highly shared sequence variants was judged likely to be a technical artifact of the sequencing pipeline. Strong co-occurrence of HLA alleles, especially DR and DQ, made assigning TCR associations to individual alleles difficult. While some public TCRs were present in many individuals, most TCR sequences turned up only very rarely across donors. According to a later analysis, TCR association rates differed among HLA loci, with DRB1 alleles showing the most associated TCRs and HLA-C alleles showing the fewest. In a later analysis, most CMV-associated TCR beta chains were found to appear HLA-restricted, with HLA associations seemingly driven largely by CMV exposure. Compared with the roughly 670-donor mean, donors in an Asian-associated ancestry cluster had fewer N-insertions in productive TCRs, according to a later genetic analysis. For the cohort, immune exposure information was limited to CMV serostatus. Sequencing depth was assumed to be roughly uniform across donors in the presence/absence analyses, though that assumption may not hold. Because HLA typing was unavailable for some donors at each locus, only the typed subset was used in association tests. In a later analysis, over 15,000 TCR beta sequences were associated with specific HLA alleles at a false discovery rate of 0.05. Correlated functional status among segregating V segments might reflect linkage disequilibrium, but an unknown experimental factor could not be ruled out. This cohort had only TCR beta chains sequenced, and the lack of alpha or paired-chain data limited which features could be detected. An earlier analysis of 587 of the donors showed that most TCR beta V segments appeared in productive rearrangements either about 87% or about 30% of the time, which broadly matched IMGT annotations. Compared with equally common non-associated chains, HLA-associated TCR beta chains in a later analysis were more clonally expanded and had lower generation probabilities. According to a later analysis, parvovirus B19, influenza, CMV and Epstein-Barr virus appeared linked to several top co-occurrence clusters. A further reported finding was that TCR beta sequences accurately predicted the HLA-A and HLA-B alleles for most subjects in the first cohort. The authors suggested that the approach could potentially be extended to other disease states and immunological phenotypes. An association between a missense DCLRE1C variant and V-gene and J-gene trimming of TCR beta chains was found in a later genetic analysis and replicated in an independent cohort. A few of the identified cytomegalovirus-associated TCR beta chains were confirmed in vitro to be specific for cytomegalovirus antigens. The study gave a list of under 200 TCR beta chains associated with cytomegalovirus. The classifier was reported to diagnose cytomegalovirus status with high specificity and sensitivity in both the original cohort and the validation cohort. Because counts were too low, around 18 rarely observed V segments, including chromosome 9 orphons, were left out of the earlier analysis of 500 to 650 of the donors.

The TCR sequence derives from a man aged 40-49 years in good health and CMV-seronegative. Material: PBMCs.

The CDR3: CASSPSTGEGTEAFF. The DNA is as follows: TGTGCCAGCAGCCCTTCGACAGGGGAGGGCACTGAAGCTTTCTTT. The sequence links TRBV5-6 to TRBJ1-1, with 8 middle bases fitting TRBD1. The germline V gene supplies CDR1 SGHDT and CDR2 YYEEEE. V ends up 4 bases short and J 4 bases short, with an unmatched junction base count of 9. The CDR3 spans 15 residues, from the cysteine through the phenylalanine. The read is trimmed to its CDR3 DNA, 45 bases read in frame from base 1. Extended through the reference TRBV5-6 and TRBJ1-1 proteins, this CDR3 yields the full variable domain: DAGVTQSPTHLIKTRGQQVTLRCSPKSGHDTVSWYQQALGQGPQFIFQYYEEEERQRGNFPDRFSGHQFPNYSSELNVNALLLGDSALYLCASSPSTGEGTEAFFGQGTRLTVV.